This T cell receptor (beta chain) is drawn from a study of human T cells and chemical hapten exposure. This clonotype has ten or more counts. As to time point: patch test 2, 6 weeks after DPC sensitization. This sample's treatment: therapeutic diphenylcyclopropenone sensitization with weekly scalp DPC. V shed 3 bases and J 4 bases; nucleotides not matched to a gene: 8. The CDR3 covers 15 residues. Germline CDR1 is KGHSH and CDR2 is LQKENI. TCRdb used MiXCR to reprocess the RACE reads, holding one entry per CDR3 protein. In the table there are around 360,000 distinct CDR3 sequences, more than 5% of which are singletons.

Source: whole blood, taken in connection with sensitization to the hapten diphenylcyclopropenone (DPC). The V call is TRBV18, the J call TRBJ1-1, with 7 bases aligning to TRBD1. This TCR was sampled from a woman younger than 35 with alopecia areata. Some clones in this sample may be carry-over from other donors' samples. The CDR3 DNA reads TGTGCCAGCTCACCCCCGGACAGGAGCGGCACTGAAGCTTTCTTT. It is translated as CASSPPDRSGTEAFF.